Each of the 18 T cell receptor beta chains below was sequenced from the same sample in a study of T cells in Graves' hyperthyroidism and ophthalmopathy. TCR beta CDR3 sequences were amplified from RNA transcripts. The primer set for the first-round RT-PCR of the TCR CDR3 was HTBI. TCRdb ran MiXCR on the multiplex PCR reads and lists one entry per CDR3 protein. The repertoire holds about 47,000 distinct CDR3 sequences, around 55% seen once, with roughly 30% in the top ten. Material for sequencing was peripheral blood or thyroid tissue (not recorded which). The receptor source for this set is a man younger than 35 with Graves' hyperthyroidism.

Of note for this clonotype: One end of the junction fails to match germline, which may point to a read error. The chain carries TRBV10-1 and TRBJ1-5, with 10 bases fitting TRBD1. Germline V gene lookup returns CDR1 WNHNN and CDR2 SYGVQD (reference sequence). This CDR3 is built from 16 residues. Written as DNA, the CDR3 is TGCGCCAGCAGTGAGTCGAAGACAGGGGGCAAGCAGCCCCAGCATTTT. Protein sequence: CASSESKTGGKQPQHF.

The chain links TRBV7-2 to TRBJ2-6; 7 bases fit TRBD1. Germline trimming cut 5 bases from V and 0 bases from J; bases unmatched to any gene: 7. Germline V gene data show CDR1 as SGHTA and CDR2 as FQGNSA. The CDR3 length is 17 residues. The CDR3 protein is CASSETGSHSGANVLTF. The CDR3 DNA reads TGTGCCAGCAGCGAGACAGGGTCACACTCTGGGGCCAACGTCCTGACTTTC.

The V and J genes are TRBV12-3 or TRBV12-4 and TRBJ2-5, with 7 bases fitting TRBD2. V trimming: 4 bases; J trimming: 0 bases; junction bases outside the gene matches: 2. The CDR3 is 14 residues long. CDR3 sequence: CASSSSGDQETQYF. CDR3 in DNA: TGTGCCAGCAGTTCTAGCGGCGACCAAGAGACCCAGTACTTC.

Worth noting for this clonotype: A read error may be the cause here, since a much bigger clone is one base away. This chain connects TRBV7-8 to TRBJ1-5; D unclear. Germline V gives CDR1 SGHVS, CDR2 FQNEAQ. V dropped 5 bases and J dropped 1 base, with 9 bases sitting between them. This CDR3 is 14 amino acids long. In DNA form, the CDR3 reads TGTGCCAGCAGCCTTGCCGGAAGCAATCAGCCCCAGCATTTT. Its translation is CASSLAGSNQPQHF.

The CDR3 reads CSAHGGRETQYF. The DNA of the CDR3 is TGCAGTGCTCATGGGGGGAGGGAGACCCAGTACTTC. The chain carries TRBV20-1 and TRBJ2-5; D possibly corresponds to TRBD2 (6 bases). In germline, CDR1 is DFQATT, CDR2 SNEGSKA (reference sequence). The CDR3 consists of 12 residues. The V end was cut by 5 bases, the J end by 5 bases, with 12 bases between.

In this sample, this clonotype is medium-sized. The chain has TRBV20-1 and TRBJ2-7, with a possible D match to TRBD1 (6 bases). The CDR3 length is 14 residues. V lost 4 bases to trimming and J lost 1 base, with 14 bases between them. Germline lookup yields CDR1 DFQATT and CDR2 SNEGSKA (reference sequence). The CDR3 DNA sequence: TGCAGTGCTATAAACGCCGGACAGTCCTACGAGCAGTACTTC. Its translation is CSAINAGQSYEQYF.

This clonotype was counted many times. The chain couples TRBV7-9 to TRBJ1-4; perhaps TRBD1 as D (6 bases). Germline V gene lookup returns CDR1 SEHNR and CDR2 FQNEAQ (reference sequence). The V end lost 5 bases, the J end lost 4 bases, and 11 bases lay between the germline ends. The CDR3 totals 14 residues. CDR3 protein: CASSPTGLNEKLFF. CDR3 bases: TGTGCCAGCAGCCCCACAGGGCTTAATGAAAAACTGTTTTTT. Together with reference TRBV7-9 and TRBJ1-4, the CDR3 gives the full variable domain: DTGVSQNPRHKITKRGQNVTFRCDPISEHNRLYWYRQTLGQGPEFLTYFQNEAQLEKSRLLSDRFSAERPKGSFSTLEIQRTEQGDSAMYLCASSPTGLNEKLFFGSGTQLSVL.

This clonotype occurred a few times. The rearrangement uses TRBV15 and TRBJ1-5; D possibly corresponds to TRBD1 (6 bases). Trimming took 1 base from V and 7 from J, leaving 20 bases between them. The CDR3 runs to 17 residues. The V gene's germline CDR1 is LNHNV and CDR2 YYDKDF (reference sequence). CDR3 in DNA: TGTGCCACCAGCAGAGGTCGGGGGGCGTTAGTTATGCAGCCCCAGCATTTT. Translation gives CATSRGRGALVMQPQHF.

This clonotype has more than one count but fewer than ten. The J gene is TRBJ1-1, the V gene TRBV29-1; possible D gene TRBD1, 5 bases. This CDR3 is 12 amino acids long. CDR1 is SQVTM, CDR2 ANQGSEA, per germline. The V gene lost 7 bases and the J gene lost 1 base, with 10 bases spanning the gap. CDR3 protein: CSATGGNTEAFF. CDR3 nucleotide sequence: TGCAGCGCCACTGGGGGGAACACTGAAGCTTTCTTT.

This sequence joins TRBV10-3 and TRBJ2-6, with unresolved D. Germline loops: CDR1 ENHRY, CDR2 SYGVKD. CDR3 length: 13 amino acids. Trimming took 7 bases from V and 4 from J, leaving 8 bases between them. The CDR3 nucleotides are TGTGCCATCAAGCCGGCGGGGGCCAACGTCCTGACTTTC. This translates into CAIKPAGANVLTF.

This clonotype has a count of ten or more. The chain couples TRBV10-3 to TRBJ2-1; possibly TRBD1 for D (5 bases). Looked up from germline, CDR1 is ENHRY and CDR2 is SYGVKD. Trimming took off 1 base at V and 6 bases at J, with 16 bases between the two ends. CDR3 length: 16 amino acids. CDR3 in DNA: TGTGCCATCAGTGAGTTAACAGGAATTCTGGCCAATGAGCAGTTCTTC. It codes for CAISELTGILANEQFF.

This clonotype came up once. Written as DNA, the CDR3 is TGTGCCAGCAGCCTCGACGGCAGCTATGGCTACACCTTC. Amino acids: CASSLDGSYGYTF. V is TRBV11-2 and J is TRBJ1-2; D is uncertain. Germline assignment: CDR1 SGHAT and CDR2 FQNNGV. This CDR3 spans 13 amino acids. Trimming took off 5 bases at V and 4 bases at J, with 11 bases between the two ends. Based on the CDR3 plus reference TRBV11-2 and TRBJ1-2, the full variable domain is EAGVAQSPRYKIIEKRQSVAFWCNPISGHATLYWYQQILGQGPKLLIQFQNNGVVDDSQLPKDRFSAERLKGVDSTLKIQPAKLEDSAVYLCASSLDGSYGYTFGSGTRLTVV.

This clonotype appeared many times. The rearrangement joins TRBV7-9 to TRBJ1-2; 9 positions match TRBD1. V lost 2 bases to trimming and J lost 8 bases; unmatched junction nucleotides: 6. The germline CDR1 and CDR2 sequences are SEHNR and FQNEAQ (reference sequence). The CDR3 is 14 amino acids. CDR3 residues: CASSLTGGVGGYTF. In DNA form, the CDR3 reads TGTGCCAGCAGCTTAACAGGGGGCGTTGGGGGCTACACCTTC.

This chain joins TRBV11-2 and TRBJ1-1; D is uncertain. Trimming cost V 2 bases and J 5 bases, with 6 bases left between them. The CDR3 is made up of 12 amino acids. Per germline, CDR1 SGHAT and CDR2 FQNNGV. CDR3 sequence: CASSLSRTEAFF. CDR3 bases: TGTGCCAGCAGCTTATCACGAACTGAAGCTTTCTTT.

This clonotype was counted once. The junction departs from germline at one end; a sequencing error may be responsible. V is TRBV7-6 and J is TRBJ1-4, with D perhaps TRBD1 (6 bases). Germline lookup yields CDR1 SGHVS and CDR2 FNYEAQ. This CDR3 spans 10 amino acids. Here the CDR3 reads CASSLALGTF. CDR3 DNA: TGTGCCAGCAGCTTGGCCCTAGGGACATTT.

The sample holds many counts of this clonotype. J is TRBJ1-2 and V is TRBV4-2; TRBD1 matches 8 bases. With 1 base clipped from V and 6 bases from J, the junction kept 4 bases outside the gene matches. CDR3 size: 14 residues. Germline values: CDR1 LGHNA, CDR2 YNFKEQ. The CDR3 spells CASSQAVTGDGYTF. CDR3 in DNA: TGTGCCAGCAGCCAAGCGGTGACAGGGGATGGCTACACCTTC.

This clonotype was counted at least ten times. The chain uses TRBV5-1 and TRBJ2-7, with a possible D match to TRBD1 (5 bases). Germline V CDR1 and CDR2: SGHRS, YFSETQ. The CDR3 contains 14 residues. V lost 2 bases and J 2 bases, leaving 11 bases between the germline ends. The CDR3 sequence: CASSLRGRPYEQYF. For the CDR3, the DNA is TGCGCCAGCAGCTTAAGGGGTCGCCCCTACGAGCAGTACTTC.

The chain has TRBV6-1 and TRBJ1-1; possibly TRBD1 for D (5 bases). This CDR3 has 18 amino acids. Germline CDR1 reads MNHNS; CDR2 reads SASEGT. Trimming took 5 bases from V and 0 from J, leaving 22 bases between them. The CDR3 DNA follows: TGTGCCAGCAGTCCATGGGGGTTTGAGGGGCCGTTGAACACTGAAGCTTTCTTT. Encoded protein: CASSPWGFEGPLNTEAFF.